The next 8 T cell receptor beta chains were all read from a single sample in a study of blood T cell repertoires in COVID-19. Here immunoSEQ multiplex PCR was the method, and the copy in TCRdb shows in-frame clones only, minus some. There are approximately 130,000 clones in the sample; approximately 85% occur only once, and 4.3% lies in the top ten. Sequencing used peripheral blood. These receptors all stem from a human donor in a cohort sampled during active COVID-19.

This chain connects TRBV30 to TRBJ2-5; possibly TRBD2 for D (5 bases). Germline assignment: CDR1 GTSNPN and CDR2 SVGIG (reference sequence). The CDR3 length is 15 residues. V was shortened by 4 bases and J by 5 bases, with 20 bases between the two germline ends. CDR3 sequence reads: CAWIPALGWRETQYF. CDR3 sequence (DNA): TGTGCCTGGATTCCAGCCTTAGGGTGGAGGGAGACCCAGTACTTC.

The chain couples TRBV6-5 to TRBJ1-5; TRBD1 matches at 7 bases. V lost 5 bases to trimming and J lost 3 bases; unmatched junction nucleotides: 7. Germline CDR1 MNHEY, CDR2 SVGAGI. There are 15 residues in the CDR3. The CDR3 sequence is CASSPGTAYNQPQHF. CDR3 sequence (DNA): TGTGCCAGCAGTCCCGGGACAGCCTACAATCAGCCCCAGCATTTT.

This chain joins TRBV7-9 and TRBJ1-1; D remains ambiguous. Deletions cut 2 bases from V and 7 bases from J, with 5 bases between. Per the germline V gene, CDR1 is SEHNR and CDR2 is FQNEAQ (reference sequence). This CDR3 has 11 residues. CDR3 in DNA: TGTGCCAGCAGCTTATTGAGTGAAGCTTTCTTT. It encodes CASSLLSEAFF.

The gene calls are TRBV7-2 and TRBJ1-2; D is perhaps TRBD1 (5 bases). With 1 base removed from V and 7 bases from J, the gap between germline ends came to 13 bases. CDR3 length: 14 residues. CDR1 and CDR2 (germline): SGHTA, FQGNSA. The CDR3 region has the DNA TGTGCCAGCAGCTTAGTGGCAGGGATGAGTGGCTACACCTTC. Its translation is CASSLVAGMSGYTF.

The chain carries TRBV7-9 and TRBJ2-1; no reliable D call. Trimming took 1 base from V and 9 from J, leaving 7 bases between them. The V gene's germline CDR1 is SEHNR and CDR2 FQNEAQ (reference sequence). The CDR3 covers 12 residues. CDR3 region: CASSLVAPEQFF. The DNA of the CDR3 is TGTGCCAGCAGCTTAGTGGCCCCTGAGCAGTTCTTC.

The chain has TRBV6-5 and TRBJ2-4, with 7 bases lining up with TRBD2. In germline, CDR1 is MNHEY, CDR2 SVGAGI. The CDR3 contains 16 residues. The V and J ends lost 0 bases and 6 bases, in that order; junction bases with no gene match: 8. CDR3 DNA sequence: TGTGCCAGCAGTTACTCTAGGGAGGGAGGGGTAAACATTCAGTACTTC. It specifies CASSYSREGGVNIQYF.

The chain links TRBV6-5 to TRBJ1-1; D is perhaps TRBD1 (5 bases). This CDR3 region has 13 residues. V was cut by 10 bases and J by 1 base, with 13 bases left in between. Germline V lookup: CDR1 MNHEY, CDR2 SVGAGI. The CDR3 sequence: CATKQEGNTEAFF. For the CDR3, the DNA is TGTGCCACCAAACAGGAGGGGAACACTGAAGCTTTCTTT.

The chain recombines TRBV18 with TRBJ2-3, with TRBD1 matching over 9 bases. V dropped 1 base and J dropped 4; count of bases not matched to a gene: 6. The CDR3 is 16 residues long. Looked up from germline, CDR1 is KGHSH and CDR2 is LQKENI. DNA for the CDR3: TGTGCCAGCTCACCACAAGCGGGACAGGGTTCAGATACGCAGTATTTT. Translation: CASSPQAGQGSDTQYF.